The present T cell receptor beta chain was sequenced within a study of cytomegalovirus exposure and HLA in healthy donors. Study in general: Caucasian-associated ancestry cluster membership applied to about four fifths of nearly 400 genotyped donors.

Study-level points and caveats: Specific recognition of CMV antigens was confirmed in vitro for three chains (all CMV-associated). Researchers counted 150 to 200 TCR beta chains as cytomegalovirus-associated.

PCR used 60 Vbeta primers and 13 Jbeta primers. As handled by the study authors: There were 80 million or so unique TCR beta chains by a later count, and approximately 11 million of them were shared. Data came from immunoSEQ multiplex PCR; TCRdb stores just in-frame clones and leaves some out. Clonal size and the V and J genes are those of that table, whereas D and trimming came from the DNA. Of 75,000 to 100,000 clones listed, roughly 79% were seen once; the top ten hold 0.57%. This clone was counted between two and nine times. Its antigen is not known. The sequencing input was PBMCs. This sequence originates from a man aged 30 to 39 in good health and CMV-seronegative.

This CDR3 is CASSLGQGILNSPLHF. DNA of the CDR3: TGCGCCAGCAGCCTAGGACAGGGCATTCTTAATTCACCCCTCCACTTT. This chain uses TRBV5-1 with TRBJ1-6; 8 bases line up with TRBD1. Germline CDR1 reads SGHRS; CDR2 reads YFSETQ. This CDR3 spans 16 amino acids. With 4 bases clipped from V and 6 bases from J, the junction kept 9 bases outside the gene matches.